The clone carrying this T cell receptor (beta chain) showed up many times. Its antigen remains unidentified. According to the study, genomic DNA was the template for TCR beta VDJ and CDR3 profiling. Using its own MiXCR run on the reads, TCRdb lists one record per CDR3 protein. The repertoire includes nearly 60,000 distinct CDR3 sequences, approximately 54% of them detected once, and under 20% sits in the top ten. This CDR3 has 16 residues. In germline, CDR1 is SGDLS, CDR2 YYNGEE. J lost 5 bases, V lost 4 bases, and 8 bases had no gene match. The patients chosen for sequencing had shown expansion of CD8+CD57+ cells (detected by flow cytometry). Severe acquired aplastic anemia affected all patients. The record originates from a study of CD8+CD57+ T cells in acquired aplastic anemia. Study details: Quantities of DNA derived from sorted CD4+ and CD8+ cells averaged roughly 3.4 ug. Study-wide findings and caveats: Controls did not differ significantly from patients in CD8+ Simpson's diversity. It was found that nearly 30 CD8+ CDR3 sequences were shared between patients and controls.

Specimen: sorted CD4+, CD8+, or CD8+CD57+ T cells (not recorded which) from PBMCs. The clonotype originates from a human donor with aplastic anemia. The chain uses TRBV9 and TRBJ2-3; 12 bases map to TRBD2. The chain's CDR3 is CASSSRTSGEVDTQYF. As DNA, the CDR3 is TGTGCCAGCAGCTCTCGGACTAGCGGGGAGGTAGATACGCAGTATTTT.